The T cell receptor (beta chain) described here comes from a study of cytomegalovirus exposure and HLA in healthy donors. Study-wide points: Reports indicated that the classifier achieved high specificity and sensitivity in diagnosing cytomegalovirus status.

Amplification used 60 Vbeta primers and 13 Jbeta primers. Data came from immunoSEQ multiplex PCR; TCRdb stores just in-frame clones and leaves some out. The sample lists tens of thousands of clones, around 80% occurring once. CDR1 and CDR2 from the germline V gene are SGHRS and YFSETQ. The CDR3 covers 15 residues. Trimming removed 0 bases at V and 2 bases at J, with 11 bases between. In this sample, this clone turned up once. The target antigen is unknown. The rearrangement joins TRBV5-1 to TRBJ1-2; TRBD1 might be the D (6 bases). Sequencing input: PBMCs. The receptor's source is a woman aged 25 to 39 in good health and CMV-seronegative. The CDR3 bases are TGCGCCAGCAGCTTGGGGACAGCCATAAACTATGGCTACACCTTC. Translation: CASSLGTAINYGYTF.